The 32 T cell receptor beta chains listed next were all sequenced from one sample in a study of blood T cell repertoires in COVID-19. Sequencing was performed with immunoSEQ multiplex PCR; in TCRdb, only in-frame clones are kept and a portion is missing. The sample comprises 45,000 to 60,000 clones, roughly 86% of which are singletons, and roughly 15% rests with the top ten. The sequencing input was peripheral blood. The receptors were gathered from a man aged 55 to 70 with active or convalescent COVID-19.

J is TRBJ2-5 and V is TRBV2; TRBD1 matches at 8 bases. Germline CDR1 reads SNHLY; CDR2 reads FYNNEI. The ends lost 1 base at V and 0 bases at J; junction bases unmatched: 1. The CDR3 is 15 amino acids. The CDR3 region has the DNA TGTGCCAGCAGTGAAGGACAGGGGCACCAAGAGACCCAGTACTTC. Protein sequence: CASSEGQGHQETQYF.

This rearrangement joins TRBV10-3 to TRBJ1-1, with 9 nucleotides matching TRBD1. V gave up 3 bases and J gave up 5 bases; unmatched junction bases: 10. CDR3 length: 16 amino acids. Per germline, CDR1 ENHRY and CDR2 SYGVKD. CDR3 sequence reads: CAISDLPTGGFTEAFF. The CDR3 bases are TGTGCCATCAGTGACCTACCTACAGGGGGCTTTACTGAAGCTTTCTTT.

The chain has TRBV14 and TRBJ1-1, with unresolved D. The CDR3 totals 13 residues. Trimming pared 5 bases from V and 5 bases from J, leaving 12 bases between. CDR1 and CDR2 from the germline V gene are SGHDN and FVKESK. CDR3 protein: CASSSLAGTEAFF. Here the CDR3 DNA reads TGTGCCAGCAGCTCTCTAGCCGGGACTGAAGCTTTCTTT.

The chain joins TRBV27 to TRBJ1-1; 7 bases align to TRBD1. The J segment lost 1 base and the V segment lost 4 bases, leaving 6 bases of the junction unmatched. Germline assignment: CDR1 MNHEY and CDR2 SMNVEV (reference sequence). The CDR3 totals 15 residues. The DNA for the CDR3 is TGTGCCAGCAGTTACGCGGGACAGCCGAACACTGAAGCTTTCTTT. It specifies CASSYAGQPNTEAFF.

The rearrangement joins TRBV28 to TRBJ2-5; 12 bases are shared with TRBD2. Germline CDR1 MDHEN, CDR2 SYDVKM. V lost 6 bases, J lost 4 bases, and 3 bases stayed unmatched. This CDR3 region has 14 residues. DNA of the CDR3: TGTGCCAGCAGGACTAGCGGGGGCGCAGAGACCCAGTACTTC. Its translation is CASRTSGGAETQYF.

This chain links TRBV6-5 with TRBJ2-7, with TRBD2 as a possible D gene (7 bases). The CDR3 has 13 amino acids. Germline V gives CDR1 MNHEY, CDR2 SVGAGI. V was pared by 6 bases and J by 6 bases, with 15 bases between. DNA of the CDR3: TGTGCCAGCAGAAACGGGGGGCTGGCCGAGCAGTACTTC. The encoded protein is CASRNGGLAEQYF.

The CDR3 reads CASSNPRGMANEKLFF. CDR3 sequence (DNA): TGTGCCAGCAGCAACCCCAGGGGGATGGCTAATGAAAAACTGTTTTTT. The chain is built from TRBV28 and TRBJ1-4; TRBD1 agrees at 7 bases. Germline loops: CDR1 MDHEN, CDR2 SYDVKM. CDR3 length: 16 amino acids. V was pared by 6 bases and J by 3 bases, with 10 bases of the junction left unmatched. The full variable domain, its missing parts supplied by reference TRBV28 and TRBJ1-4, is DVKVTQSSRYLVKRTGEKVFLECVQDMDHENMFWYRQDPGLGLRLIYFSYDVKMKEKGDIPEGYSVSREKKERFSLILESASTNQTSMYLCASSNPRGMANEKLFFGSGTQLSVL.

The chain combines TRBV6-6 with TRBJ1-5, with no clear D. This CDR3 is built from 12 residues. V lost 5 bases, J lost 6 bases, and 8 bases lay in between. CDR1 is MNHNY and CDR2 is SVGAGI in the germline V gene (reference sequence). CDR3 DNA: TGTGCCAGCAGTCCACCAGGTCAGCCCCAGCATTTT. Translation gives CASSPPGQPQHF.

The chain links TRBV5-1 to TRBJ2-3; 8 nucleotides align to TRBD1. The CDR3 loop spans 16 amino acids. V lost 4 bases, J lost 2 bases, and 9 bases stayed unmatched. Germline loops: CDR1 SGHRS, CDR2 YFSETQ. The CDR3 DNA reads as TGCGCCAGCAGCGACCCCCCGGACAGGGTCACAGATACGCAGTATTTT. Translated, it gives CASSDPPDRVTDTQYF.

The chain carries TRBV19 and TRBJ1-1; D is possibly TRBD1 (5 bases). The germline gives CDR1 LNHDA, CDR2 SQIVND (reference sequence). CDR3 length: 14 amino acids. The V gene lost 10 bases and the J gene lost 3 bases, with 18 bases spanning the gap. CDR3 residues: CATDLGRGYTEAFF. In DNA, the CDR3 is TGTGCCACCGACCTGGGGCGCGGATACACTGAAGCTTTCTTT.

This clone occurred once. CDR3 in amino acids: CASSMGTDYGYTF. CDR3 nucleotides: TGTGCCAGCAGTATGGGGACAGACTATGGCTACACCTTC. V is TRBV28 and J is TRBJ1-2; 7 bases match TRBD1. Germline assignment: CDR1 MDHEN and CDR2 SYDVKM. After removal of 5 bases from V and 3 bases from J, the junction contained 3 bases not matched to a gene. The CDR3 runs to 13 residues.

The genes are TRBV2 and TRBJ2-3; 8 bases line up with TRBD1. This CDR3 contains 16 residues. V lost 0 bases and J lost 1; bases outside the gene matches: 3. CDR1 is SNHLY and CDR2 is FYNNEI in the germline V gene. The CDR3 DNA follows: TGTGCCAGCAGTGAAGCGGTGGACAGGGGCACAGATACGCAGTATTTT. It encodes CASSEAVDRGTDTQYF.

The genes are TRBV28 and TRBJ2-3; tentatively, D is TRBD2 (6 bases). This CDR3 contains 12 residues. Germline V gene data show CDR1 as MDHEN and CDR2 as SYDVKM. Trimming left V 6 bases short and J 5 bases short, with 9 bases between. For the CDR3, the DNA is TGTGCCAGCAGCCTCGGGGGAGATACGCAGTATTTT. This encodes CASSLGGDTQYF. Full variable domain (outside the CDR3, taken from reference TRBV28 and TRBJ2-3): DVKVTQSSRYLVKRTGEKVFLECVQDMDHENMFWYRQDPGLGLRLIYFSYDVKMKEKGDIPEGYSVSREKKERFSLILESASTNQTSMYLCASSLGGDTQYFGPGTRLTVL.

The genes are TRBV15 and TRBJ2-7; 8 bases match TRBD1. With V trimmed by 0 bases and J by 2 bases, 3 bases remained unmatched. The V gene's germline CDR1 is LNHNV and CDR2 YYDKDF (reference sequence). The CDR3 totals 15 residues. In nucleotides, the CDR3 is TGTGCCACCAGCAGAGATCAGGGGGCCACCTACGAGCAGTACTTC. This translates into CATSRDQGATYEQYF. The variable domain in full, completed from reference TRBV15 and TRBJ2-7, reads DAMVIQNPRYQVTQFGKPVTLSCSQTLNHNVMYWYQQKSSQAPKLLFHYYDKDFNNEADTPDNFQSRRPNTSFCFLDIRSPGLGDTAMYLCATSRDQGATYEQYFGPGTRLTVT.

This clone was seen more than once but under ten times. The CDR3 reads CASSSNPTGLAGTDTQYF. The CDR3, as DNA: TGCGCCAGCAGCTCGAACCCAACGGGACTAGCGGGTACAGATACGCAGTATTTT. The chain combines TRBV5-1 with TRBJ2-3; 12 positions agree with TRBD2. With V trimmed by 3 bases and J by 3 bases, 11 bases remained unmatched. Germline V gives CDR1 SGHRS, CDR2 YFSETQ. The CDR3 contains 18 residues.

The chain couples TRBV30 to TRBJ2-3, with D possibly TRBD2 on 5 matching bases. This CDR3 spans 14 amino acids. Per the germline V gene, CDR1 is GTSNPN and CDR2 is SVGIG (reference sequence). Between the trimmed V and J ends, which lost 1 base and 0 bases, there was a span of 8 bases. The CDR3 reads CAWSGPGSTDTQYF. CDR3 sequence (DNA): TGTGCCTGGAGTGGCCCGGGGAGCACAGATACGCAGTATTTT.

The chain has TRBV5-1 and TRBJ1-5; D gene uncertain. The germline gives CDR1 SGHRS, CDR2 YFSETQ. V dropped 0 bases and J dropped 6 bases, with 10 bases sitting between them. This CDR3 is built from 14 residues. The chain's CDR3 is CASSLDARGQPQHF. CDR3 in DNA: TGCGCCAGCAGCTTGGATGCCCGCGGTCAGCCCCAGCATTTT.

The chain joins TRBV29-1 to TRBJ2-1; maybe TRBD1 (6 bases). There are 15 residues in the CDR3. Trimming left V 4 bases short and J 5 bases short, with 18 bases between. Germline CDR1 reads SQVTM; CDR2 reads ANQGSEA. This chain's CDR3 is CSVGTAMPIDNEQFF. CDR3 DNA: TGCAGCGTTGGGACAGCAATGCCCATCGACAATGAGCAGTTCTTC.

The chain combines TRBV29-1 with TRBJ1-4, with D unclear. The CDR3 is made up of 12 amino acids. V was cut by 2 bases and J by 8 bases, with 9 bases left in between. CDR1 is SQVTM and CDR2 is ANQGSEA in the germline V gene. The chain's CDR3 is CSVENDGEKLFF. The DNA of the CDR3 is TGCAGCGTTGAAAACGACGGGGAAAAACTGTTTTTT.

The V and J genes are TRBV7-2 and TRBJ2-2; TRBD1 is a possible D gene (7 bases). V lost 8 bases, J lost 0 bases, and 13 bases lay in between. Germline-derived CDR1 and CDR2 are SGHTA and FQGNSA. This CDR3 is 15 amino acids long. The CDR3 loop reads CASGFRGANTGELFF. The CDR3, as DNA: TGTGCCAGCGGTTTCAGGGGGGCGAACACCGGGGAGCTGTTTTTT.

This clone was observed a few times. The chain recombines TRBV2 with TRBJ2-1; D is perhaps TRBD1 (6 bases). The CDR3 has 15 residues. The germline gives CDR1 SNHLY, CDR2 FYNNEI. Trimming removed 3 bases at V and 9 bases at J, with 18 bases between. The CDR3 coding sequence is TGTGCCAGCAGTGAGGGGGCCAATCTAGGTGCTGAGCAGTTCTTC. This gives the protein CASSEGANLGAEQFF. Filled out from reference TRBV2 and TRBJ2-1, the complete variable domain reads EPEVTQTPSHQVTQMGQEVILRCVPISNHLYFYWYRQILGQKVEFLVSFYNNEISEKSEIFDDQFSVERPDGSNFTLKIRSTKLEDSAMYFCASSEGANLGAEQFFGPGTRLTVL.

The rearrangement joins TRBV4-1 to TRBJ1-2; maybe TRBD1 (6 bases). The CDR3 contains 14 residues. The germline V gene encodes CDR1 MGHRA and CDR2 YSYEKL. V lost 1 base and J lost 6, with 12 bases in between. The CDR3 is CASSQGLRGNGYTF. The CDR3 DNA reads TGCGCCAGCAGCCAAGGACTCAGGGGAAATGGCTACACCTTC.

V gene TRBV18 combines with J gene TRBJ2-7; weak D call: TRBD1 (7 bases). CDR1 KGHSH and CDR2 LQKENI come from the germline V gene. V was pared by 3 bases and J by 5 bases, with 14 bases between. The CDR3 is made up of 14 amino acids. The CDR3 nucleotides read TGTGCCAGCTCACCGACCCAGGGGGGCAACGAGCAGTACTTC. Encoded protein: CASSPTQGGNEQYF.

This chain uses TRBV30 with TRBJ1-2, with 9 bases identical to TRBD1. This CDR3 region has 13 residues. The germline gives CDR1 GTSNPN, CDR2 SVGIG (reference sequence). V trimming: 2 bases; J trimming: 3 bases; junction bases outside the gene matches: 1. CDR3 sequence reads: CAWSRQGDYGYTF. The CDR3, as DNA: TGTGCCTGGAGTCGACAGGGGGACTATGGCTACACCTTC.

V gene TRBV4-2 combines with J gene TRBJ2-3; 8 nucleotides line up with TRBD2. Germline CDR1 reads LGHNA; CDR2 reads YNFKEQ. V shed 4 bases, J shed 2 bases, and the junction held 5 bases outside the gene matches. This CDR3 region has 15 residues. The CDR3 DNA follows: TGTGCCAGCAGCCCCACTAGCGGCAACACAGATACGCAGTATTTT. It is translated as CASSPTSGNTDTQYF.

The chain couples TRBV2 to TRBJ2-1; no reliable D call. The germline CDR1 and CDR2 sequences are SNHLY and FYNNEI. The CDR3 extends over 11 amino acids. Trimming cost V 3 bases and J 10 bases, with 7 bases left between them. CDR3 bases: TGTGCCAGCAGTGACCCCCGGGAGCAGTTCTTC. This gives the protein CASSDPREQFF.

The chain employs TRBV4-2 and TRBJ1-1; weak D call: TRBD1 (5 bases). The V gene's germline CDR1 is LGHNA and CDR2 YNFKEQ. This CDR3 is built from 15 residues. The ends were cut back, 1 base at V and 4 bases at J, with 13 bases in the middle. CDR3 coding DNA: TGTGCCAGCAGCCAAGTCCTAGGGGAATCCACTGAAGCTTTCTTT. The encoded protein is CASSQVLGESTEAFF.

The chain is built from TRBV29-1 and TRBJ2-7, with 7 bases that match TRBD2. The CDR3 sequence is 13 residues long. CDR1 and CDR2 from the germline V gene are SQVTM and ANQGSEA. V lost 4 bases to trimming and J lost 3 bases; unmatched junction nucleotides: 6. The CDR3 nucleotides read TGCAGCGTTGCCAGGGACTACAACTACGAGCAGTACTTC. Translation: CSVARDYNYEQYF.

This clone was counted once. CDR3 bases: TGTGCCAGCAGAGCCGGGACAGGGCTTACTGAAGCTTTCTTT. Encoded protein: CASRAGTGLTEAFF. V gene TRBV6-5 combines with J gene TRBJ1-1, with TRBD1 matching over 9 bases. V gave up 6 bases and J gave up 5 bases; unmatched junction bases: 7. This CDR3 spans 14 amino acids. Germline assignment: CDR1 MNHEY and CDR2 SVGAGI.

V and J are TRBV10-3 and TRBJ1-1, with TRBD1 matching 9 bases. The CDR3 is made up of 14 amino acids. Trimming removed 6 bases from V and 3 bases from J; junction bases left unmatched: 5. Germline CDR1 is ENHRY and CDR2 is SYGVKD. CDR3 protein: CAISWTGDDTEAFF. The CDR3 coding sequence is TGTGCCATCAGCTGGACAGGGGATGACACTGAAGCTTTCTTT.

The gene calls are TRBV19 and TRBJ2-7, with a weak D call TRBD1 (8 bases). Trimming cost V 6 bases and J 1 base, with 13 bases left between them. The CDR3 has 14 amino acids. Germline V CDR1 and CDR2: LNHDA, SQIVND (reference sequence). The CDR3 reads CASRAGQESYEQYF. The DNA of the CDR3 is TGTGCCAGTAGAGCGGGACAGGAGTCCTACGAGCAGTACTTC.

This clone was recorded only once. This chain connects TRBV28 to TRBJ2-2; 9 bases match TRBD1. Germline CDR1 MDHEN, CDR2 SYDVKM. The length of the CDR3 is 15 residues. V lost 5 bases and J lost 8; bases outside the gene matches: 9. The CDR3 DNA follows: TGTGCCAGCAGTCCAGGACAGGGGCGGTCAGGGGAGCTGTTTTTT. Its protein is CASSPGQGRSGELFF.